Below, 10 T cell receptor beta chains from the same sample are listed, as sequenced in a study of regulatory T cells in long-lasting Graves disease. Time point denoted: newly diagnosed GD, antithyroid drugs for less than 3 months. After RNA was extracted from PBMCs, the TCR library was made from it. CDR3 regions were amplified by Arm-PCR using iRepertoire HTBI primers to build TCR beta libraries. TCRdb reprocessed the multiplex PCR reads via MiXCR and lists one record per CDR3 protein. Counted here are over 400,000 distinct CDR3 sequences, around 13% occurring once; the ten biggest clones make up approximately 15%. The data were also submitted as part of a second study, on T cells in Graves' hyperthyroidism and ophthalmopathy.

The sample consisted of peripheral blood mononuclear cells (PBMCs), taken at new diagnosis, from a patient treated with antithyroid drugs. The receptors come from a woman aged 45-60 years with Graves disease.

The rearrangement uses TRBV9 and TRBJ2-2, with D tentatively TRBD1 (5 bases). CDR3 size: 16 residues. The V end lost 3 bases, the J end lost 1 base, and 13 bases lay between the germline ends. Germline assignment: CDR1 SGDLS and CDR2 YYNGEE. The CDR3 nucleotides read TGTGCCAGCAGCGCCAGAGACAGTCGGAACACCGGGGAGCTGTTTTTT. Translation: CASSARDSRNTGELFF. The full variable domain, in which reference TRBV9 and TRBJ2-2 provide the parts outside the CDR3, is DSGVTQTPKHLITATGQRVTLRCSPRSGDLSVYWYQQSLDQGLQFLIQYYNGEERAKGNILERFSAQQFPDLHSELNLSSLELGDSALYFCASSARDSRNTGELFFGEGSRLTVL.

This clonotype was counted at least ten times. The CDR3 region has the DNA TGTGCCAGCAGCCAACTATCCCCGCGCACAGATACGCAGTATTTT. Translated, it gives CASSQLSPRTDTQYF. The rearrangement uses TRBV14 and TRBJ2-3; unclear D gene. The ends were cut back, 2 bases at V and 1 base at J, with 10 bases in the middle. The germline V gene encodes CDR1 SGHDN and CDR2 FVKESK. There are 15 residues in the CDR3.

The rearrangement joins TRBV5-4 to TRBJ2-3; 8 positions match TRBD2. V shed 3 bases and J 5 bases; nucleotides not matched to a gene: 11. The CDR3 totals 16 residues. Germline loops: CDR1 SGHNT, CDR2 YYREEE (reference sequence). The chain's CDR3 is CASSSWQAGAGDTQYF. The CDR3 DNA reads as TGTGCCAGCAGCTCCTGGCAAGCGGGAGCGGGAGATACGCAGTATTTT.

This clonotype has at least ten counts. This chain connects TRBV6-9 to TRBJ2-2, with D possibly matching TRBD2 (6 bases). Trimming shortened V by 3 bases and J by 1 base, and 12 bases separated the two germline ends. Germline V gene sequence: CDR1 MNHGY, CDR2 SVAAGI. There are 16 residues in the CDR3. The CDR3 here is CASSYQEGRNTGELFF. For the CDR3, the DNA is TGTGCCAGCAGTTACCAGGAGGGCCGGAACACCGGGGAGCTGTTTTTT.

There are a few counts of this clonotype. The V call is TRBV2, the J call TRBJ1-2; 7 nucleotides agree with TRBD1. With V trimmed by 8 bases and J by 1 base, 7 bases remained unmatched. The CDR3 length is 14 residues. Germline CDR1 reads SNHLY; CDR2 reads FYNNEI. Written as DNA, the CDR3 is TGTGCCAGCGCCGGGACAGTTTATAACTATGGCTACACCTTC. It translates to CASAGTVYNYGYTF.

The rearrangement links TRBV29-1 to TRBJ2-1, with D perhaps assigned TRBD1 or TRBD2 (5 bases each). The CDR3 sequence is 12 residues long. Trimming cost V 6 bases and J 4 bases, with 10 bases left between them. Germline values: CDR1 SQVTM, CDR2 ANQGSEA. The CDR3 reads CSVPGTYNEQFF. Written as DNA, the CDR3 is TGCAGCGTCCCCGGGACGTACAATGAGCAGTTCTTC.

In its sample, this clonotype was seen once. This may arise from a read error, as a much more abundant clone is one base away. This rearrangement joins TRBV7-9 to TRBJ1-1; D is perhaps TRBD1 (6 bases). This CDR3 comprises 15 residues. Per the germline V gene, CDR1 is SEHNR and CDR2 is FQNEAQ (reference sequence). Written as DNA, the CDR3 is TGTGCCAGCGGCTTATCGCAGGGGCTTGGCACTGAAGCTTTCTTT. Residues: CASGLSQGLGTEAFF.

This rearrangement joins TRBV4-1 to TRBJ2-7; the D gene is possibly TRBD1 (6 bases). There are 17 residues in the CDR3. The V end lost 4 bases, the J end lost 3 bases, and 22 bases lay between the germline ends. Germline CDR1 MGHRA, CDR2 YSYEKL. The CDR3 protein is CASSRRQAYKDLYEQYF. The CDR3 nucleotides are TGCGCCAGCAGCCGACGACAGGCTTACAAGGATCTCTACGAGCAGTACTTC.

This sequence joins TRBV6-2 or TRBV6-3 and TRBJ2-2; D is unresolved. CDR1 is MNHEY, CDR2 SVGEGT, per germline. The CDR3 spans 16 residues. Deletions cut 0 bases from V and 0 bases from J, with 8 bases between. The CDR3 coding sequence is TGTGCCAGCAGTTACTCGCCTGGCGCGAACACCGGGGAGCTGTTTTTT. This sequence encodes CASSYSPGANTGELFF.

This clonotype has only one observation. A read error may be the cause here, since a much bigger clone is one base away. The chain uses TRBV28 and TRBJ2-7; TRBD2 might be the D (6 bases). The V and J ends lost 6 bases and 0 bases respectively, with 21 bases between them. In germline, CDR1 is MDHEN, CDR2 SYDVKM. The CDR3 covers 17 residues. The CDR3 is CASSAHNGGMSSYEQYF. The CDR3 region has the DNA TGTGCCAGCAGCGCTCACAATGGGGGGATGAGCTCCTACGAGCAGTACTTC.